This T cell receptor (beta chain) was sequenced in a study of CD8+ T cells in alopecia areata. Sampling of alopecia areata patients yielded lesional scalp punch biopsies as well as peripheral blood. PBMCs, the starting material, were the source of sorted CD4+ and CD8+ T cells. General study findings and limits: Sharing of TCR sequences between patients (possibly for HLA-related reasons) was less clear than in mice.

RNA extraction was followed by reverse transcription into cDNA, which acted as the sequencing template. Here immunoSEQ multiplex PCR was the method, and the copy in TCRdb shows in-frame clones only, minus some. Altogether approximately 120,000 clones are present, around 50% being singletons, with the ten largest covering 8% to 11%. Germline CDR1 LGHNA, CDR2 YSLEER. The V segment lost 3 bases and the J segment 0 bases; nucleotides outside the gene matches: 1. The CDR3 has 14 residues. Worth noting for this clone: As yet, its antigen is unknown.

Sequences were obtained from NKG2D-low CD8+ T cells sorted from blood. V usage is TRBV4-3 and J usage is TRBJ2-7; TRBD1 aligns across 8 bases. The origin of this receptor is a human donor with alopecia areata. CDR3 nucleotides: TGCGCCAGCAGCCACGGACAGGGCTCCTACGAGCAGTACTTC. Translation gives CASSHGQGSYEQYF.